This passage covers 18 T cell receptor beta chains from one sample sequenced in a study of blood T cell repertoires in COVID-19. Measured with immunoSEQ multiplex PCR; TCRdb has only the in-frame clones, and not every one. The table lists 390,000 or so clones, 80% to 90% of them singletons, with 3% in the top ten. Source material: peripheral blood. The receptors shown here come from a woman aged 25-40 years with COVID-19, enrolled during active disease.

The rearrangement links TRBV6-2 or TRBV6-3 to TRBJ1-5, with D hard to call. The CDR3 contains 17 residues. Trimming took off 1 base at V and 3 bases at J, with 16 bases between the two ends. Germline V CDR1 and CDR2: MNHEY, SVGEGT. The DNA of the CDR3 is TGTGCCAGCAGTTACTATCGCGCGAGGGTGCCCAATCAGCCCCAGCATTTT. It translates to CASSYYRARVPNQPQHF.

This clone has just one count. CDR3 residues: CASSIAETGFAYGYTF. DNA for the CDR3: TGTGCCAGTAGTATAGCGGAGACAGGGTTTGCCTATGGCTACACCTTC. V and J are TRBV19 and TRBJ1-2; 7 positions match TRBD1. The CDR3 contains 16 residues. Germline V gene sequence: CDR1 LNHDA, CDR2 SQIVND (reference sequence). Trimming removed 1 base from V and 4 bases from J; junction bases left unmatched: 9.

This clone appeared a few times. DNA for the CDR3: TGTGCCAGCAGCCGACCGGGACACAGCAATCAGCCCCAGCATTTT. It encodes CASSRPGHSNQPQHF. The chain carries TRBV28 and TRBJ1-5, with D perhaps TRBD1 (6 bases). Germline CDR1 is MDHEN and CDR2 is SYDVKM. CDR3 length equals 15 residues. Trimming removed 6 bases from V and 1 base from J, with 13 bases in between.

The CDR3 DNA reads TGTGCCAGTAGGAATAGGACAGGGGCTGAAGCTTTCTTT. It encodes CASRNRTGAEAFF. This rearrangement joins TRBV19 to TRBJ1-1, with 9 bases aligning to TRBD1. Germline CDR1 LNHDA, CDR2 SQIVND (reference sequence). This CDR3 spans 13 amino acids. V dropped 6 bases and J dropped 6; count of bases not matched to a gene: 5.

V is TRBV15 and J is TRBJ1-4, with TRBD1 identical over 8 bases. This CDR3 has 17 amino acids. J was trimmed by 6 bases and V by 2 bases; bases with no gene match: 11. Looked up from germline, CDR1 is LNHNV and CDR2 is YYDKDF (reference sequence). CDR3 residues: CATSRPRTGRRDEKLFF. DNA for the CDR3: TGTGCCACCAGCAGACCCCGGACAGGGAGGCGGGATGAAAAACTGTTTTTT.

The chain recombines TRBV7-9 with TRBJ1-1; D call uncertain. This CDR3 is built from 13 residues. CDR1 is SEHNR and CDR2 is FQNEAQ in the germline V gene (reference sequence). With 0 bases removed from V and 11 bases from J, the gap between germline ends came to 13 bases. CDR3 region: CASSLAGSPAAFF. The CDR3 region has the DNA TGTGCCAGCAGCTTAGCGGGCAGCCCTGCCGCTTTCTTT.

The chain has TRBV2 and TRBJ1-6; possible D gene TRBD1, 6 bases. Germline V gene lookup returns CDR1 SNHLY and CDR2 FYNNEI. The CDR3 sequence is 13 residues long. V gave up 5 bases and J gave up 5 bases, with 7 bases separating them. Written as DNA, the CDR3 is TGTGCCAGCAGTCAGGGGAATAATTCACCCCTCCACTTT. Translating gives CASSQGNNSPLHF.

This clone occurred a few times. V usage is TRBV11-2 and J usage is TRBJ2-3, with 8 bases lining up with TRBD1. Germline CDR1 is SGHAT and CDR2 is FQNNGV. The CDR3 has 14 amino acids. J lost 5 bases, V lost 7 bases, and 8 bases had no gene match. DNA for the CDR3: TGTGCCAGCACCGGACAGGGAAGTCAAGATACGCAGTATTTT. Translating it yields CASTGQGSQDTQYF. The variable domain in full, completed from reference TRBV11-2 and TRBJ2-3, reads EAGVAQSPRYKIIEKRQSVAFWCNPISGHATLYWYQQILGQGPKLLIQFQNNGVVDDSQLPKDRFSAERLKGVDSTLKIQPAKLEDSAVYLCASTGQGSQDTQYFGPGTRLTVL.

This clone was seen once. The V call is TRBV10-3, the J call TRBJ2-2; D possibly corresponds to TRBD2 (6 bases). The CDR3 is made up of 14 amino acids. V lost 6 bases, J lost 5 bases, and 13 bases lay in between. Germline CDR1 is ENHRY and CDR2 is SYGVKD. The CDR3 DNA reads as TGTGCCATCAGGACCGGGACTCCGACCGGGGAGCTGTTTTTT. It encodes CAIRTGTPTGELFF.

The genes are TRBV5-6 and TRBJ1-2; TRBD1 is a possible D gene (5 bases). The CDR3 loop spans 15 amino acids. Trimming took off 3 bases at V and 4 bases at J, with 16 bases between the two ends. In germline, CDR1 is SGHDT, CDR2 YYEEEE. CDR3 in DNA: TGTGCCAGCAGCTACTTGACAGTTTTGGGCTATGGCTACACCTTC. Protein product: CASSYLTVLGYGYTF.

The chain has TRBV7-9 and TRBJ2-3, with D possibly being TRBD1 (6 bases). From germline, CDR1 is SEHNR and CDR2 FQNEAQ (reference sequence). Trimming took 0 bases from V and 8 from J, leaving 15 bases between them. The CDR3 sequence is 15 residues long. The CDR3 loop reads CASSLASGTQVTQYF. In DNA, the CDR3 is TGTGCCAGCAGCTTAGCATCCGGGACACAGGTTACGCAGTATTTT.

The chain recombines TRBV5-5 with TRBJ1-4; TRBD1 matches at 7 bases. Per germline, CDR1 SGHKS and CDR2 YYEKEE (reference sequence). V trimming: 5 bases; J trimming: 10 bases; junction bases outside the gene matches: 11. This CDR3 has 14 residues. In DNA form, the CDR3 reads TGTGCCAGCAGTTCGGTGGAGGGGGCAGGAAAACTGTTTTTT. Protein product: CASSSVEGAGKLFF.

The chain links TRBV12-3 or TRBV12-4 to TRBJ2-5; possibly TRBD2 for D (5 bases). Trimming removed 8 bases at V and 2 bases at J, with 12 bases between. The CDR3 spans 13 residues. The CDR3 bases are TGTGCCAGCGGGCTCGGCGGGCAAGAGACCCAGTACTTC. Translating it yields CASGLGGQETQYF.

Comments on this clone: Other DNA sequences in this sample translate to the same CDR3. The chain links TRBV24-1 to TRBJ1-2, with 9 bases identical to TRBD1. This CDR3 region has 14 residues. CDR1 is KGHDR and CDR2 is SFDVKD in the germline V gene. The V and J ends lost 3 bases and 6 bases, in that order; junction bases with no gene match: 4. CDR3 DNA sequence: TGTGCCACCAGTGATCAGGGACAGGGACATGGCTACACCTTC. Protein: CATSDQGQGHGYTF.

The gene calls are TRBV7-2 and TRBJ1-1; maybe TRBD1 (5 bases). This CDR3 has 15 amino acids. Deletions cut 3 bases from V and 7 bases from J, with 18 bases between. Germline CDR1 and CDR2: SGHTA and FQGNSA. CDR3 sequence reads: CASSFTVGLGIEAFF. For the CDR3, the DNA is TGTGCCAGCAGCTTCACAGTGGGACTGGGGATTGAAGCTTTCTTT.

The gene calls are TRBV6-2 or TRBV6-3 and TRBJ2-1; perhaps TRBD2 as D (7 bases). The V end lost 5 bases, the J end lost 3 bases, and 11 bases lay between the germline ends. The germline V gene has CDR1 MNHEY and CDR2 SVGEGT. CDR3 length: 14 residues. The CDR3 here is CASSQGGGYNEQFF. DNA for the CDR3: TGTGCCAGCAGTCAAGGGGGGGGCTACAATGAGCAGTTCTTC.

The CDR3, as DNA: TGTGCCAGTTCCCTGGGGGGGGCGAGCACAGATACGCAGTATTTT. Amino acid sequence: CASSLGGASTDTQYF. This rearrangement joins TRBV27 to TRBJ2-3; D is perhaps TRBD2 (7 bases). V shed 9 bases and J shed 0 bases, with 16 bases lying between them. The CDR3 runs 15 residues. Germline V gives CDR1 MNHEY, CDR2 SMNVEV (reference sequence).

This chain joins TRBV6-5 and TRBJ1-6; 7 bases are a match to TRBD1. This CDR3 contains 16 residues. Losses at the gene ends were 0 bases for V and 7 bases for J; bases not matched to a gene: 6. CDR1 MNHEY and CDR2 SVGAGI come from the germline V gene. The CDR3 bases are TGTGCCAGCAGTTACTCACAGGGGATAGGCAATTCACCCCTCCACTTT. Translation: CASSYSQGIGNSPLHF.